This record covers a single TCR beta chain. Its cognate antigen is unknown. Data came from immunoSEQ multiplex PCR; TCRdb stores just in-frame clones and leaves some out. The sample lists 10,000 to 14,000 clones, nearly 85% occurring once. From germline, CDR1 is SQVTM and CDR2 ANQGSEA. V lost 3 bases and J lost 1, with 19 bases in between. This CDR3 has 17 residues. This specimen belongs to a study of OX40 agonist ivuxolimab in advanced cancers. Points from the study as a whole: At 0.1 to 3.0 mg/kg, clonal expansion of CD4+ and CD8+ blood T cells had occurred by week 6. Antigen targets of the expanded peripheral T cells went undetermined.

The sample consisted of CD4+ or CD8+ T cells sorted from blood, taken in a trial of the OX40 agonist ivuxolimab. V gene TRBV29-1 combines with J gene TRBJ2-1, with TRBD2 as a possible D gene (9 bases). The TCR originated in an adult with an advanced solid tumor such as melanoma, head and neck, liver or kidney cancer. The CDR3 DNA is TGCAGCGTTGACCAGGGGGCGACTAGCGGTTCCTACAATGAGCAGTTCTTC. Protein product: CSVDQGATSGSYNEQFF.